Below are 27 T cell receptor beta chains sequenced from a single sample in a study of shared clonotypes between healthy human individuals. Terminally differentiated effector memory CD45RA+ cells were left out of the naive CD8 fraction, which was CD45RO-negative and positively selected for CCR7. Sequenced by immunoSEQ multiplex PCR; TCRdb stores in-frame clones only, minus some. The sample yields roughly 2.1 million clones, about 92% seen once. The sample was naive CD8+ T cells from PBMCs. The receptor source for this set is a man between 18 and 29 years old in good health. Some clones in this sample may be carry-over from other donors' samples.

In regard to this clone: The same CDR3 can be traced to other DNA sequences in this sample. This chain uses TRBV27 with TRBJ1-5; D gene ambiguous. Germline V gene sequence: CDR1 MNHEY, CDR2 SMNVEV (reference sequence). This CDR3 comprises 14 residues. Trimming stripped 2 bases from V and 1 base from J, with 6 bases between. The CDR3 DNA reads TGTGCCAGCAGTTTACGGCAGAGCAATCAGCCCCAGCATTTT. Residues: CASSLRQSNQPQHF.

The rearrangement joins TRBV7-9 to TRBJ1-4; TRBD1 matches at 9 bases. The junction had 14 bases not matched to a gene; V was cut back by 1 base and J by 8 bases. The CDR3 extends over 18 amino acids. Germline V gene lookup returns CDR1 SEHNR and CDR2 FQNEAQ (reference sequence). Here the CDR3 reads CASSLDVLMGQGLEKLFF. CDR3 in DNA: TGTGCCAGCAGCTTAGATGTGCTGATGGGACAGGGATTAGAAAAACTGTTTTTT.

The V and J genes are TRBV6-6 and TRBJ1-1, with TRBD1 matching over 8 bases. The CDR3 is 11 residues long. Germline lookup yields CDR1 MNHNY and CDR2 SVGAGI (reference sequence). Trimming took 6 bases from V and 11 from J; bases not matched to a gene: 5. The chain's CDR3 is CASSLDRVAFF. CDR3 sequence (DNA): TGTGCCAGCAGCCTGGACAGGGTGGCTTTCTTT.

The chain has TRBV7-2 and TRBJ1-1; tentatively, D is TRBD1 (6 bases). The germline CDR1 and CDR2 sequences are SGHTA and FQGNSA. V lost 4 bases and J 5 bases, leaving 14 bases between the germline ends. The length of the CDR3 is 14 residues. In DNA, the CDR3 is TGTGCCAGCAGCTCACTCGGGGGCGCGACTGAAGCTTTCTTT. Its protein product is CASSSLGGATEAFF.

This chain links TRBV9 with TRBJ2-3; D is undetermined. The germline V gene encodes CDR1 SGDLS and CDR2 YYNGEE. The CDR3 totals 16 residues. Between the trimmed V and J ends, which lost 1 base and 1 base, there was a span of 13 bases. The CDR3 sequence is CASSVMAQQRTDTQYF. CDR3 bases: TGTGCCAGCAGCGTAATGGCGCAACAACGCACAGATACGCAGTATTTT. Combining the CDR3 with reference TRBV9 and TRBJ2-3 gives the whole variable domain DSGVTQTPKHLITATGQRVTLRCSPRSGDLSVYWYQQSLDQGLQFLIQYYNGEERAKGNILERFSAQQFPDLHSELNLSSLELGDSALYFCASSVMAQQRTDTQYFGPGTRLTVL.

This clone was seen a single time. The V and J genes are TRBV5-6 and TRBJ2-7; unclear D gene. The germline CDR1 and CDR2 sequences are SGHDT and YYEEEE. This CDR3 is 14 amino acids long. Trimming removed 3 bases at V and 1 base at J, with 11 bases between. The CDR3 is CASSYIGASYEQYF. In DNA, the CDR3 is TGTGCCAGCAGCTACATCGGAGCGTCCTACGAGCAGTACTTC.

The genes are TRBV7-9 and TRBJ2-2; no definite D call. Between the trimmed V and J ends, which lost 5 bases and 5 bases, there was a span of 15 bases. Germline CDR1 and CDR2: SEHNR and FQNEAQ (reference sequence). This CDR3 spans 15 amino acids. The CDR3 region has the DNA TGTGCCAGCAGCCACCTTCGGACGAGGACCGGGGAGCTGTTTTTT. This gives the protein CASSHLRTRTGELFF. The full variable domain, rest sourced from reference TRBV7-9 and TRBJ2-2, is DTGVSQNPRHKITKRGQNVTFRCDPISEHNRLYWYRQTLGQGPEFLTYFQNEAQLEKSRLLSDRFSAERPKGSFSTLEIQRTEQGDSAMYLCASSHLRTRTGELFFGEGSRLTVL.

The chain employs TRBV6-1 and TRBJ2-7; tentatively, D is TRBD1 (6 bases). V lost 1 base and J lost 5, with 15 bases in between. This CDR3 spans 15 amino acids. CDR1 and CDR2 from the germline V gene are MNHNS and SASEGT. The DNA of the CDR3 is TGTGCCAGCAGTGAAGGAGCAGGGGTTAACCACGAGCAGTACTTC. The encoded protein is CASSEGAGVNHEQYF.

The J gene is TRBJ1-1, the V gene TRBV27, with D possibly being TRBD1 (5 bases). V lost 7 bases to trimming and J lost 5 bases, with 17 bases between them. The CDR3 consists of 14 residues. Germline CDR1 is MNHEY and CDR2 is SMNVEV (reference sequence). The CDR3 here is CASTHLGAGTEAFF. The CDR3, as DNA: TGTGCCAGCACCCACCTAGGGGCGGGGACTGAAGCTTTCTTT.

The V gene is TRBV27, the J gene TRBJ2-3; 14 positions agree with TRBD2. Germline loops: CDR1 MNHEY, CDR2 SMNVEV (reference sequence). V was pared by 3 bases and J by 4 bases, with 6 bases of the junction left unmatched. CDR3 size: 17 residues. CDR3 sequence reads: CASSFTGLAGVADTQYF. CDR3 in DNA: TGTGCCAGCAGTTTTACGGGACTAGCGGGAGTAGCAGATACGCAGTATTTT.

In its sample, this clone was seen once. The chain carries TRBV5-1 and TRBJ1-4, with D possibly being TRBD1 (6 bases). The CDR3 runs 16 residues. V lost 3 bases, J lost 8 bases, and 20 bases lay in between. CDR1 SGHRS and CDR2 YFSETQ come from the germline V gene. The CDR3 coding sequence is TGCGCCAGCAGCTGGGGGGACGGGGGCGCTTTCGAAAAACTGTTTTTT. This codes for CASSWGDGGAFEKLFF.

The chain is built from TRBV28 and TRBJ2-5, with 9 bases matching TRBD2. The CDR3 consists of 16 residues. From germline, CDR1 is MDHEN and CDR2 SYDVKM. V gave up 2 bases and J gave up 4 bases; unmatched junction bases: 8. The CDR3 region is CASSLQPGRGGETQYF. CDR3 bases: TGTGCCAGCAGTTTACAACCCGGGCGGGGGGGAGAGACCCAGTACTTC.

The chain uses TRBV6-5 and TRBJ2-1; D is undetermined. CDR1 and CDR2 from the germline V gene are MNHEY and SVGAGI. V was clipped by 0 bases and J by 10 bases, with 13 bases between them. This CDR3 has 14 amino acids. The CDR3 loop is CASSYSSGLREQFF. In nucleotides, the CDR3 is TGTGCCAGCAGTTACTCGTCTGGCCTGAGGGAGCAGTTCTTC.

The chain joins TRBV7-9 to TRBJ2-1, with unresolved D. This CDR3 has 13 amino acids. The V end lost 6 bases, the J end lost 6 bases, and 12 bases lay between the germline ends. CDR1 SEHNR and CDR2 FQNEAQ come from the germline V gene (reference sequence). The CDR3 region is CASRRDGLNEQFF. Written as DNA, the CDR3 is TGTGCCAGCAGGCGAGACGGTCTCAATGAGCAGTTCTTC.

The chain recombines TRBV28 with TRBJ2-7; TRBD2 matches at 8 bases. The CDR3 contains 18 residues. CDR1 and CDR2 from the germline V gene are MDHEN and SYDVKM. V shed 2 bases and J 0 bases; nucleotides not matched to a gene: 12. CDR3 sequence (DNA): TGTGCCAGCAGTTTAACGGCGAGGATGACTAGCGACTCCTACGAGCAGTACTTC. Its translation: CASSLTARMTSDSYEQYF.

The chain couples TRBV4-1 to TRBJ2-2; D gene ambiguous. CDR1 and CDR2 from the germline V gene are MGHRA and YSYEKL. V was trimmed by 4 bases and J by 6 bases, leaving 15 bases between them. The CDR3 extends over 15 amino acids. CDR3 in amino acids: CASSLRKNPAGELFF. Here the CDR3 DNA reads TGCGCCAGCAGCCTGCGAAAAAACCCCGCCGGGGAGCTGTTTTTT.

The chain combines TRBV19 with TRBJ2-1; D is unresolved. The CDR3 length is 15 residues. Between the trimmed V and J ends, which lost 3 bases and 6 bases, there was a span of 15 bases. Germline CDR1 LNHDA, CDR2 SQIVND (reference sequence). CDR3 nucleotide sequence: TGTGCCAGTAGTATTTTCGCGACTCCAGGCAATGAGCAGTTCTTC. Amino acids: CASSIFATPGNEQFF.

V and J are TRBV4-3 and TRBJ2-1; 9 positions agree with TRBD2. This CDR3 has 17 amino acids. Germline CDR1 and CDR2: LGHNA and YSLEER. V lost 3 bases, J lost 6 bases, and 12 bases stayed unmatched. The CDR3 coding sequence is TGCGCCAGCAGCCATCGTTTTGTTGGGACTAGCATCAATGAGCAGTTCTTC. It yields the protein CASSHRFVGTSINEQFF.

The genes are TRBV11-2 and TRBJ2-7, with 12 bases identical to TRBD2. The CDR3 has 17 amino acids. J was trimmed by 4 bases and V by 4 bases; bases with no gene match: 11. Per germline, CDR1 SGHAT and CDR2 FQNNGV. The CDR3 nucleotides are TGTGCCAGCAGCTCCGGCCCACTAGCGGGAGGAGGGTACGAGCAGTACTTC. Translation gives CASSSGPLAGGGYEQYF.

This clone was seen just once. CDR3 in DNA: TGTGCCAGCAGCTTAGAATCATCAGGGTCCTCACCCCTCCACTTT. This translates into CASSLESSGSSPLHF. V and J are TRBV7-9 and TRBJ1-6; tentative D call: TRBD1 (5 bases). The V end lost 1 base, the J end lost 10 bases, and 14 bases lay between the germline ends. Germline V gives CDR1 SEHNR, CDR2 FQNEAQ (reference sequence). This CDR3 region has 15 residues. The whole variable domain, filled in from reference TRBV7-9 and TRBJ1-6, reads DTGVSQNPRHKITKRGQNVTFRCDPISEHNRLYWYRQTLGQGPEFLTYFQNEAQLEKSRLLSDRFSAERPKGSFSTLEIQRTEQGDSAMYLCASSLESSGSSPLHFGNGTRLTVT.

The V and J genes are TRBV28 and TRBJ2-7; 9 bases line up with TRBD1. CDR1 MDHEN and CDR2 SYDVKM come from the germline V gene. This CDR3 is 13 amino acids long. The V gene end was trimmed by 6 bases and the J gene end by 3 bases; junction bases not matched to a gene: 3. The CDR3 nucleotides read TGTGCCAGCAGCGAGACAGGGGGCTACGAGCAGTACTTC. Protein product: CASSETGGYEQYF. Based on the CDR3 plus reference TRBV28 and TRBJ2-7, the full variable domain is DVKVTQSSRYLVKRTGEKVFLECVQDMDHENMFWYRQDPGLGLRLIYFSYDVKMKEKGDIPEGYSVSREKKERFSLILESASTNQTSMYLCASSETGGYEQYFGPGTRLTVT.

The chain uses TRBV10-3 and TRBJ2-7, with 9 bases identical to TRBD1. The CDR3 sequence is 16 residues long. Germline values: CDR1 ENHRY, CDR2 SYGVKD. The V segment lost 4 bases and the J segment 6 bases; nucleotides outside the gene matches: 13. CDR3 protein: CAISGPVDRGRSEQYF. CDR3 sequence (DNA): TGTGCCATCAGTGGGCCAGTGGACAGGGGAAGGAGCGAGCAGTACTTC.

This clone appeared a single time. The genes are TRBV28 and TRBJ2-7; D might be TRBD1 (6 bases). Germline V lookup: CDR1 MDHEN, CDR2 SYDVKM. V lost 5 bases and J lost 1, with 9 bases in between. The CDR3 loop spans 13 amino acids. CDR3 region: CASSDRISYEQYF. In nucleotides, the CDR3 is TGTGCCAGCAGTGACAGGATTTCCTACGAGCAGTACTTC.

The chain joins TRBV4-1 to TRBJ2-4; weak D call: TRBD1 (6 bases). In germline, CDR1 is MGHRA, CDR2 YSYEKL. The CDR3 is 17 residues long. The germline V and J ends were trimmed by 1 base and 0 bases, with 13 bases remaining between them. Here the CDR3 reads CASSQVWGPRAKNIQYF. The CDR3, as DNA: TGCGCCAGCAGCCAAGTGTGGGGGCCTCGAGCCAAAAACATTCAGTACTTC.

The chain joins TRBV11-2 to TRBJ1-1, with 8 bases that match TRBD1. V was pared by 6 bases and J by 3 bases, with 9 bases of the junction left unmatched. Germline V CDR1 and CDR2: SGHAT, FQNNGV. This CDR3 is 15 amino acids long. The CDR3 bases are TGTGCCAGCAGATTCCTCAGGGGGCGCGACACTGAAGCTTTCTTT. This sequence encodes CASRFLRGRDTEAFF.

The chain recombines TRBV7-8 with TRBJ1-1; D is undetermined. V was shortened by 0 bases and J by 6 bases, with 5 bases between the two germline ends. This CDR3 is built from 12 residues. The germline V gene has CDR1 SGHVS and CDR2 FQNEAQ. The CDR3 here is CASSLASSEAFF. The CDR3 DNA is TGTGCCAGCAGCTTAGCCTCCTCTGAAGCTTTCTTT.

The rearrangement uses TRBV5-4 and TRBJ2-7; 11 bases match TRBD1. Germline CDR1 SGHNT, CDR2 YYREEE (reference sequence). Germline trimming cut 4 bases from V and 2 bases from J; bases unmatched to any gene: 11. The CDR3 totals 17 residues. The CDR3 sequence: CASSPDRGLMQTYEQYF. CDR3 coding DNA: TGTGCCAGCAGCCCGGACAGGGGGCTGATGCAGACCTACGAGCAGTACTTC.